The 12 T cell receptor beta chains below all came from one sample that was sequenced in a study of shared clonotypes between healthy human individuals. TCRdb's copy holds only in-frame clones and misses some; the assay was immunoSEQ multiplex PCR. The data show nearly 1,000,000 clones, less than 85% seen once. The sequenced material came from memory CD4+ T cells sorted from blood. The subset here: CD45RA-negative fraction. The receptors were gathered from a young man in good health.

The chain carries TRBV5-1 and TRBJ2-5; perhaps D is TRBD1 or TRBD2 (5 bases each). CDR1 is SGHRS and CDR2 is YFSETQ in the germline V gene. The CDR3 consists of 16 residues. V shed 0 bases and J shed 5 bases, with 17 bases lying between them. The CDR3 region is CASSLDRWGKGETQYF. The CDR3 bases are TGCGCCAGCAGCTTGGACAGGTGGGGGAAAGGGGAGACCCAGTACTTC.

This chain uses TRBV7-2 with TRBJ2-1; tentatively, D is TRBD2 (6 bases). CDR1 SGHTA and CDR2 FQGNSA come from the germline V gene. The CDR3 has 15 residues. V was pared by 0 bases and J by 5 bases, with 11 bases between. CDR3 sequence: CASSLAGSGHNEQFF. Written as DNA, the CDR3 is TGTGCCAGCAGCTTAGCGGGTAGCGGACACAATGAGCAGTTCTTC.

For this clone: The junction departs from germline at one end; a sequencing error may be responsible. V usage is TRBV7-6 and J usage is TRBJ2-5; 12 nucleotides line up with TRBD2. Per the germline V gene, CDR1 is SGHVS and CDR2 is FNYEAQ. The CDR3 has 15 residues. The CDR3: CASSLAGGPGETQYF. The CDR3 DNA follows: TGTGCCAGCAGCCTAGCGGGAGGGCCTGGGGAGACCCAGTACTTC.

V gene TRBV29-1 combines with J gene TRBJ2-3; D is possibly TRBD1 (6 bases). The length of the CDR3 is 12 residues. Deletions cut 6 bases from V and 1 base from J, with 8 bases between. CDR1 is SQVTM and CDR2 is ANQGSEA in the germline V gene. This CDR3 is CSVYRGTDTQYF. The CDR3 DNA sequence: TGCAGCGTGTACAGGGGCACAGATACGCAGTATTTT.

CDR3 amino acids: CASSDGSPTDTQYF. The CDR3 DNA reads TGTGCCAGCAGTGACGGGAGCCCCACAGATACGCAGTATTTT. This rearrangement joins TRBV2 to TRBJ2-3; the D gene is possibly TRBD2 (6 bases). Deletions cut 3 bases from V and 2 bases from J, with 9 bases between. This CDR3 contains 14 residues. Germline V gene lookup returns CDR1 SNHLY and CDR2 FYNNEI.

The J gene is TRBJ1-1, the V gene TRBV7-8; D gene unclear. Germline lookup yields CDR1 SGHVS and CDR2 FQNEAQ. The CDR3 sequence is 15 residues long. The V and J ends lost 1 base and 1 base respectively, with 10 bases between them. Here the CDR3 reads CASSLVKARNTEAFF. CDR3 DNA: TGTGCCAGCAGCTTAGTTAAGGCCCGGAACACTGAAGCTTTCTTT.

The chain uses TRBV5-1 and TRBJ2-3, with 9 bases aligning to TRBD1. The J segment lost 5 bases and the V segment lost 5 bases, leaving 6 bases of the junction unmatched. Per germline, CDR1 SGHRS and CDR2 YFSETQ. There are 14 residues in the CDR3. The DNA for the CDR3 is TGCGCCAGCAGACAAAGGACAGGGGAAGATACGCAGTATTTT. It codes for CASRQRTGEDTQYF.

In DNA, the CDR3 is TGTGCCAGCAGTGATACAGGGGAGCTGTTTTTT. Encoded protein: CASSDTGELFF. The gene calls are TRBV6-5 and TRBJ2-2, with D unresolved. With 5 bases removed from V and 8 bases from J, the gap between germline ends came to 6 bases. Per germline, CDR1 MNHEY and CDR2 SVGAGI. The CDR3 runs 11 residues.

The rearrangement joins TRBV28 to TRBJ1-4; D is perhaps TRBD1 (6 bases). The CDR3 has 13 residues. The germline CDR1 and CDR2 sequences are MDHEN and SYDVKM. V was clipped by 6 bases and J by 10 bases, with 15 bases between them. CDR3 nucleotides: TGTGCCAGCAGAAAGGGGGGCGGAGGAAAACTGTTTTTT. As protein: CASRKGGGGKLFF.

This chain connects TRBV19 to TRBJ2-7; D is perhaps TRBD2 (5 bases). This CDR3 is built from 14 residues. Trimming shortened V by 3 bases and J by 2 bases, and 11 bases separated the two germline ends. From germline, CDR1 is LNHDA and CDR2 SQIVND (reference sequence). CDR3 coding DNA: TGTGCCAGTAGTATGGGTGGGAGCACCTACGAGCAGTACTTC. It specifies CASSMGGSTYEQYF.

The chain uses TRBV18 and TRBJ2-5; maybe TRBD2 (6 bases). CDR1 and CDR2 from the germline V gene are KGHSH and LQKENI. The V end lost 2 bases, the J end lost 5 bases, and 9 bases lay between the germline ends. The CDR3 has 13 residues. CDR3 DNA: TGTGCCAGCTCACCAGAGAGCGGGGAGACCCAGTACTTC. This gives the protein CASSPESGETQYF. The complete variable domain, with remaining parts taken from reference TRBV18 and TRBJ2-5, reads NAGVMQNPRHLVRRRGQEARLRCSPMKGHSHVYWYRQLPEEGLKFMVYLQKENIIDESGMPKERFSAEFPKEGPSILRIQQVVRGDSAAYFCASSPESGETQYFGPGTRLLVL.

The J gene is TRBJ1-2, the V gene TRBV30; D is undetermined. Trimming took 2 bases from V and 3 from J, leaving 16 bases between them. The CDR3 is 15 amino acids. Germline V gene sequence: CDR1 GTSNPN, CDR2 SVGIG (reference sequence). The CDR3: CAWSSVDNQYYGYTF. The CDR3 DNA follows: TGTGCCTGGAGTTCGGTTGACAACCAGTACTATGGCTACACCTTC.